The TCR beta chain under discussion was sequenced for a study of T-cell memory formation after mild COVID-19. Study-level findings and limits: CM and EM subsets held most contracting CD4+ clones; EMRA held CD8+ ones. Certain responding clones were present in pre-infection memory, suggesting participation of cross-reactive memory.

This CDR3 is built from 15 residues. V was cut by 1 base and J by 2 bases, with 5 bases left in between. Germline CDR1 reads KGHDR; CDR2 reads SFDVKD. Sample barcodes and UMIs were carried by the TCR alpha and TCR beta cDNA libraries that 5'RACE generated with constant-segment primers. TCRdb processed the 5' RACE reads anew with MiXCR; each CDR3 protein has one entry. The sample gives 470,000 or so distinct CDR3 sequences, about a sixth of which show up once; about a fifth is in the top ten. This clonotype occurred a few times. Its specificity is not known. This receptor was identified in a young man who had mild COVID-19 (a few samples of this study predate the infection). Cell type and time point are not known. V and J are TRBV24-1 and TRBJ2-6; D gene ambiguous. The source material was PBMCs or a T cell subset sorted from them (not recorded which). CDR3 DNA: TGTGCCACCAGTGATTTTTCTGCTGGGGCCAACGTCCTGACTTTC. Translated, it gives CATSDFSAGANVLTF.